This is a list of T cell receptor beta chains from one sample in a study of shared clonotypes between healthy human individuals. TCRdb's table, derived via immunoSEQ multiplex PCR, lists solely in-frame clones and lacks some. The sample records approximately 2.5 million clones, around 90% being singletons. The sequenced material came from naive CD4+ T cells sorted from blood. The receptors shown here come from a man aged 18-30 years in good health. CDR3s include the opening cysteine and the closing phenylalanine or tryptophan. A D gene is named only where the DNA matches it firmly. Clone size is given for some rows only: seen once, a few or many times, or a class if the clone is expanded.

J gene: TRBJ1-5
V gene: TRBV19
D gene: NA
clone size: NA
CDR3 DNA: TGTGCCAGTAGTCCCCTAGGGGGGCGAAGTCAGCCCCAGCATTTT
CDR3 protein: CASSPLGGRSQPQHF

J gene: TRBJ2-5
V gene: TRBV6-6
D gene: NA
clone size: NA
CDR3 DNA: TGTGCCAGCAGTTACTCGGAGGTAGCAGAGACCCAGTACTTC
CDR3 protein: CASSYSEVAETQYF

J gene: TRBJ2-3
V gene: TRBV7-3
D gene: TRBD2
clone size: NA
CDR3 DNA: TGTGCCAGCAGCCTAACTAAAGGGACTAAAGGAACAGATACGCAGTATTTT
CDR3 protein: CASSLTKGTKGTDTQYF

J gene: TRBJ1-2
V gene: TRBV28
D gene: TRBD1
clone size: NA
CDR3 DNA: TGTGCCAGCGCTTCGACCGGGACAGGGAACTATGGCTACACCTTC
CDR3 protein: CASASTGTGNYGYTF

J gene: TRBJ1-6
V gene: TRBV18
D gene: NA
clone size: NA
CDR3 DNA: TGTGCCAGCTCACCTCCGGTGGGGGCTGGGAATTCACCCCTCCACTTT
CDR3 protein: CASSPPVGAGNSPLHF

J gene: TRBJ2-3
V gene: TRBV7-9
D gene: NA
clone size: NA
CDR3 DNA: TGTGCCAGCCGGTCCGTCACAGATACGCAGTATTTT
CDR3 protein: CASRSVTDTQYF

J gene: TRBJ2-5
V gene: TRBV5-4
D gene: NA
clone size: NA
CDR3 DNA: TGTGCCAGCAGCCGGGCCTTTCAAGAGACCCAGTACTTC
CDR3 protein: CASSRAFQETQYF

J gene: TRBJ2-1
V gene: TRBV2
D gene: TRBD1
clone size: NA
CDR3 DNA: TGTGCCAGCAGTCCGGACAGGCACTCCTACAATGAGCAGTTCTTC
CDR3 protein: CASSPDRHSYNEQFF

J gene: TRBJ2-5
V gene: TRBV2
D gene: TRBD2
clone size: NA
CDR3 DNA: TGTGCCAGCAGTGAAGAGGGACTAGCCACAGAGACCCAGTACTTC
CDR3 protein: CASSEEGLATETQYF

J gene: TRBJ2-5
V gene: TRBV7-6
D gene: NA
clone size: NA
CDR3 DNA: TGTGCCAGCAGTCCCCCCCGGTCGGTAGCGGTACCAGGGGAGACCCAGTACTTC
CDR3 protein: CASSPPRSVAVPGETQYF

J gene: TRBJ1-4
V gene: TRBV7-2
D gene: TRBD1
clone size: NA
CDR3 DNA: TGTGCCAGCAGCCCACGGACAGGGGAGAAACTGTTTTTT
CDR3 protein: CASSPRTGEKLFF

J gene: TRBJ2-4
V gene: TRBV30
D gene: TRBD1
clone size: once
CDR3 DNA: TGTGCCTGGAACAGGGGAGAGGGAGCCAAAAACATTCAGTACTTC
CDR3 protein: CAWNRGEGAKNIQYF

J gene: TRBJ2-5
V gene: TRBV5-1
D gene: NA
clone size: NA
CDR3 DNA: TGCGCCAGCAGCTACCGGGACCCCGGGGGTTCCCAGTACTTC
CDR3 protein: CASSYRDPGGSQYF

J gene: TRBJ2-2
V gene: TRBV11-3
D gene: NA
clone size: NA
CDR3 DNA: TGTGCCAGCAGCTTAGGAGCGTCGAACACCGGGGAGCTGTTTTTT
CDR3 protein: CASSLGASNTGELFF

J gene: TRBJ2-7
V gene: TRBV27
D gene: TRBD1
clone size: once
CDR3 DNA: TGTGCCAGCAGGTCAGTGGGACAGGGGGCTTACGAGCAGTACTTC
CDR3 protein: CASRSVGQGAYEQYF

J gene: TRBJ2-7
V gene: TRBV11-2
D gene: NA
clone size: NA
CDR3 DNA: TGTGCCAGCAGCTTATCCGTAGGGGACACCTACGAGCAGTACTTC
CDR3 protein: CASSLSVGDTYEQYF

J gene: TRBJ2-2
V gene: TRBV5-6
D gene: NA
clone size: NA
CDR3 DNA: TGTGCCAGCAGCGTTCAGGAAAACACCGGGGAGCTGTTTTTT
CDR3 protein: CASSVQENTGELFF

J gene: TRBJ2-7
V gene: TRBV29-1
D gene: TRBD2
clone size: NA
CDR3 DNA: TGCAGCGTTGAGCAGTCTAGCGGGACCTACGAGCAGTACTTC
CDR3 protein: CSVEQSSGTYEQYF

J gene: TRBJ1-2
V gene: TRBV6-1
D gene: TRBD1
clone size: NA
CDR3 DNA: TGTGCCAGCAAAAGAGGAGGGGGCCACTATGGCTACACCTTC
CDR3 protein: CASKRGGGHYGYTF

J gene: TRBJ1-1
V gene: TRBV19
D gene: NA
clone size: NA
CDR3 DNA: TGTGCCAGTAGTTCTCAGATGAACACTGAAGCTTTCTTT
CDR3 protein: CASSSQMNTEAFF

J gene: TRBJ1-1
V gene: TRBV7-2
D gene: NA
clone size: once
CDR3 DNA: TGTGCCAGCAGCTTAGGGGCAGTCACTGAAGCTTTCTTT
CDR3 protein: CASSLGAVTEAFF

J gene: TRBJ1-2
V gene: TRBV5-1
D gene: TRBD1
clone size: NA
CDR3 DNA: TGCGCCAGCGGTTCGACAGGGGACCTTTTAAGTGGCTACACCTTC
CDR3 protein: CASGSTGDLLSGYTF

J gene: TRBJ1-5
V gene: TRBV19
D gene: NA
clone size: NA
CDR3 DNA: TGTGCCAGTGGACACCTCGGGGCCGATCTTTATAGCAATCAGCCCCAGCATTTT
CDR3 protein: CASGHLGADLYSNQPQHF

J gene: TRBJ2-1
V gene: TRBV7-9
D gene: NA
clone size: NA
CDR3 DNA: TGTGCCAGCAGCTTTACAGGGGGGGGATACAATGAGCAGTTCTTC
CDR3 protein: CASSFTGGGYNEQFF

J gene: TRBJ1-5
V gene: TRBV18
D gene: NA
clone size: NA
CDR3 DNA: TGTGCCAGCTCACCAAGTCCCGGGGCCTCTCAGCCCCAGCATTTT
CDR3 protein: CASSPSPGASQPQHF

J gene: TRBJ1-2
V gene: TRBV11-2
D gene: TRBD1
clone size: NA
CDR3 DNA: TGTGCCAGCAGCTTTGGGGACAGCTATGGCTACACCTTC
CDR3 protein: CASSFGDSYGYTF

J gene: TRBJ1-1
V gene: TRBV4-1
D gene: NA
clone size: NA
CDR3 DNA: NA
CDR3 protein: CASSQVWRRHDTEAFF